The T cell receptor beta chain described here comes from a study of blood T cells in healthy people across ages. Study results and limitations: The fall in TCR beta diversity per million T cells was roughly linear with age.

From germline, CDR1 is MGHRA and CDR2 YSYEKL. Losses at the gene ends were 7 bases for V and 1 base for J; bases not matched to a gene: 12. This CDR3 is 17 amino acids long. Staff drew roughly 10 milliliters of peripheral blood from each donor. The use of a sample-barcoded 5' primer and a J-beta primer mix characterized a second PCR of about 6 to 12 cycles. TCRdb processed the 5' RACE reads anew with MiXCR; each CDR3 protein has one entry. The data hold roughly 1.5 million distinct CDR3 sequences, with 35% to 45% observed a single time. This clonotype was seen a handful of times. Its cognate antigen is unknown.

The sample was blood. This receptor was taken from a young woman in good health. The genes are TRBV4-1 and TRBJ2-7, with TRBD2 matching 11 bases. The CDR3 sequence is CASKGVAGGPHSYEQYF. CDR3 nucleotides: TGCGCCAGCAAAGGGGTAGCGGGGGGGCCTCATTCCTACGAGCAGTACTTC.